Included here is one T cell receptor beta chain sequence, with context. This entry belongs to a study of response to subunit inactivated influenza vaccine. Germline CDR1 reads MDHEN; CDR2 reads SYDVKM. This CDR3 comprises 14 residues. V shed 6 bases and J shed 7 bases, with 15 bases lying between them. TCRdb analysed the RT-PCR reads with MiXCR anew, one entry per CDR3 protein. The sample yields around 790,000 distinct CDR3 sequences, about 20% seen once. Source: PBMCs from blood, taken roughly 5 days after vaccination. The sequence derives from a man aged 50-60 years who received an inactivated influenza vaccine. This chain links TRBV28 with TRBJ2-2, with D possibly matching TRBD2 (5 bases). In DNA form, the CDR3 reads TGTGCCAGCAGCTTAACTAGTCTCCACGGGGAGCTGTTTTTT. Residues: CASSLTSLHGELFF.